These 2 T cell receptor beta chains came from one sample sequenced in a study of vaccination effects on CD4 cells after COVID-19. Pools of viral peptides were used by the ViraFEST assay to expand antigen-specific CD4+ T cells ahead of sequencing. Between days 9 and 11 of culture, CD4+ T cells were separated out. Either the mRNA-1273 or the BNT162b2 vaccine was given to participants as two doses. Profiled with immunoSEQ multiplex PCR; TCRdb holds only in-frame clones, not every one. The table has tens of thousands of clones, about 80% seen once. No antigens are known for them. The material was CD4+ T cells from PBMCs cultured with HCoV-OC43 spike peptides, obtained after COVID-19 vaccination. Subset specified: HCoV-OC43 spike overlapping peptide pool stimulation. These receptors were collected from a human donor who received a COVID-19 vaccine.

The table lists this clone with a count of one. The chain recombines TRBV27 with TRBJ2-3; D ambiguous. V shed 6 bases and J shed 4 bases, with 8 bases lying between them. The CDR3 is 12 amino acids. Germline CDR1 reads MNHEY; CDR2 reads SMNVEV (reference sequence). The CDR3 spells CASSRLPDTQYF. DNA for the CDR3: TGTGCCAGCAGCCGTCTGCCAGATACGCAGTATTTT.

V and J are TRBV10-1 and TRBJ2-7, with TRBD1 as a possible D gene (6 bases). V was cut by 6 bases and J by 1 base, with 13 bases left in between. Germline V CDR1 and CDR2: WNHNN, SYGVQD (reference sequence). The CDR3 runs to 14 residues. The CDR3 DNA follows: TGCGCCAGCAGAGATAGAGGGGGATCCTACGAGCAGTACGTC. This encodes CASRDRGGSYEQYV.